The 7 T cell receptor beta chains below were found in one sample sequenced in a study of CD8 T cells in Susac syndrome. Random hexamers primed reverse transcription of 0.5 to 1 ug RNA. TCRdb recomputed calls from the immunoSEQ multiplex PCR reads with MiXCR, one row per CDR3 protein. The sample gives 190,000 or so distinct CDR3 sequences, 95% of which show up once; 0.082% is in the top ten. The material sequenced was CD4+ T cells from PBMCs. Receptors originate from a human donor with multiple sclerosis.

This chain connects TRBV3-1 to TRBJ2-1; 9 nucleotides agree with TRBD1. The J segment lost 7 bases and the V segment lost 2 bases, leaving 3 bases of the junction unmatched. Germline-derived CDR1 and CDR2 are LGHDT and YNNKEL (reference sequence). This CDR3 region has 14 residues. CDR3: CASSQSGQGNEQFF. Here the CDR3 DNA reads TGTGCCAGCAGCCAATCGGGACAGGGAAATGAGCAGTTCTTC.

The rearrangement uses TRBV7-2 and TRBJ1-5; D is uncertain. The CDR3 length is 13 residues. V was pared by 1 base and J by 5 bases, with 6 bases between. CDR1 SGHTA and CDR2 FQGNSA come from the germline V gene. In DNA form, the CDR3 reads TGTGCCAGCAGCTTAGGCCCCGATCAGCCCCAGCATTTT. Residues: CASSLGPDQPQHF.

This chain links TRBV7-2 with TRBJ2-1; D not resolved. The ends were cut back, 9 bases at V and 9 bases at J, with 18 bases in the middle. Germline CDR1 and CDR2: SGHTA and FQGNSA. The CDR3 has 13 amino acids. The CDR3 region is CARAQGLPPEQFF. For the CDR3, the DNA is TGTGCCAGGGCACAAGGCCTCCCGCCTGAGCAGTTCTTC.

This sequence joins TRBV10-3 and TRBJ1-1; a possible D gene is TRBD1 (6 bases). Germline lookup yields CDR1 ENHRY and CDR2 SYGVKD. V lost 9 bases and J 0 bases, leaving 8 bases between the germline ends. There are 12 residues in the CDR3. DNA of the CDR3: TGTGCCATTAGGGGGATGAACACTGAAGCTTTCTTT. It codes for CAIRGMNTEAFF.

This chain joins TRBV29-1 and TRBJ2-1; no clear D. Germline CDR1 reads SQVTM; CDR2 reads ANQGSEA. This CDR3 has 15 residues. V lost 4 bases and J lost 7, with 20 bases in between. CDR3 nucleotide sequence: TGCAGCGTTGCCTTCCGGTCGCTCTTGGGGAATGAGCAGTTCTTC. Translating gives CSVAFRSLLGNEQFF.

V and J are TRBV6-5 and TRBJ2-1, with 8 bases matching TRBD2. The V segment lost 0 bases and the J segment 8 bases; nucleotides outside the gene matches: 15. This CDR3 spans 18 amino acids. Germline CDR1 and CDR2: MNHEY and SVGAGI. The CDR3 here is CASSYSRSSLAELHEQFF. The CDR3 DNA follows: TGTGCCAGCAGTTACTCGAGATCGTCACTAGCGGAACTCCATGAGCAGTTCTTC.

The chain couples TRBV5-1 to TRBJ2-5; D might be TRBD1 (6 bases). Trimming pared 3 bases from V and 4 bases from J, leaving 10 bases between. This CDR3 spans 13 amino acids. Germline V gene lookup returns CDR1 SGHRS and CDR2 YFSETQ. As DNA, the CDR3 is TGCGCCAGCAGCTGGGACATCGGAGAGACCCAGTACTTC. This sequence encodes CASSWDIGETQYF.